These 14 T cell receptor beta chains share one sample of origin, sequenced in a study of blood T cell repertoires in COVID-19. The data were produced by immunoSEQ multiplex PCR, yet TCRdb's version contains in-frame clones alone and is incomplete. The sample records some 220,000 clones, roughly nine tenths being singletons. Sequencing was carried out using PBMCs or T cells enriched from blood (not recorded which). The receptors originated from a young woman in a cohort exposed to, infected with or recovered from COVID-19 (not recorded which).

This chain uses TRBV28 with TRBJ2-3; TRBD1 matches 10 bases. Germline lookup yields CDR1 MDHEN and CDR2 SYDVKM. The CDR3 extends over 16 amino acids. The V gene end was trimmed by 3 bases and the J gene end by 3 bases; junction bases not matched to a gene: 6. This chain's CDR3 is CASSFPSDRGTDTQYF. CDR3 nucleotides: TGTGCCAGCAGTTTCCCATCGGACAGGGGGACAGATACGCAGTATTTT.

The V call is TRBV5-5, the J call TRBJ1-6; tentatively, D is TRBD1 (6 bases). CDR3 length: 14 amino acids. Germline values: CDR1 SGHKS, CDR2 YYEKEE (reference sequence). Trimming cost V 1 base and J 8 bases, with 10 bases left between them. The CDR3 loop reads CASSLRGNYSPLHF. The CDR3 nucleotides read TGTGCCAGCAGCTTGAGGGGGAACTATTCACCCCTCCACTTT.

This clone was found once. The V gene is TRBV7-2, the J gene TRBJ1-1; TRBD1 aligns across 7 bases. The CDR3 extends over 16 amino acids. Germline assignment: CDR1 SGHTA and CDR2 FQGNSA. With V trimmed by 5 bases and J by 3 bases, 12 bases remained unmatched. The CDR3 spells CASSARIDRVYTEAFF. The CDR3 DNA follows: TGTGCCAGCAGCGCCCGAATCGACAGGGTTTACACTGAAGCTTTCTTT.

This chain connects TRBV2 to TRBJ1-2; 7 nucleotides match TRBD1. Unmatched junction bases numbered 3, after V lost 7 bases and J lost 1 base. Germline CDR1 is SNHLY and CDR2 is FYNNEI. There are 13 residues in the CDR3. CDR3 nucleotide sequence: TGTGCCAGCATGGGACAGAGTAACTATGGCTACACCTTC. Translating it yields CASMGQSNYGYTF.

The V and J genes are TRBV18 and TRBJ1-5, with TRBD1 identical over 7 bases. The CDR3 is 15 amino acids. Germline V gives CDR1 KGHSH, CDR2 LQKENI. The V segment lost 2 bases and the J segment 6 bases; nucleotides outside the gene matches: 7. CDR3 residues: CASSPVQGTSQPQHF. Here the CDR3 DNA reads TGTGCCAGCTCACCAGTACAGGGGACGAGTCAGCCCCAGCATTTT.

This clone was picked up a small number of times. The chain joins TRBV2 to TRBJ1-5; unclear D gene. The CDR3 has 18 amino acids. Germline CDR1 is SNHLY and CDR2 is FYNNEI. V lost 5 bases, J lost 1 base, and 21 bases lay in between. The CDR3 here is CASSPLLTIRESNQPQHF. Written as DNA, the CDR3 is TGTGCCAGCAGTCCCCTTTTAACGATTCGAGAAAGCAATCAGCCCCAGCATTTT.

This sequence joins TRBV10-3 and TRBJ1-3; 9 bases agree with TRBD1. This CDR3 comprises 16 residues. V lost 2 bases to trimming and J lost 2 bases; unmatched junction nucleotides: 4. Germline V lookup: CDR1 ENHRY, CDR2 SYGVKD. CDR3 residues: CAISEKTGGTGNTIYF. The DNA for the CDR3 is TGTGCCATCAGTGAGAAGACAGGGGGGACTGGAAACACCATATATTTT.

The rearrangement joins TRBV5-1 to TRBJ2-7; weak D call: TRBD2 (6 bases). The CDR3 consists of 14 residues. Germline V gene lookup returns CDR1 SGHRS and CDR2 YFSETQ. V lost 4 bases to trimming and J lost 1 base, with 12 bases between them. CDR3 sequence (DNA): TGCGCCAGCAGCCCCCGGGAGAGGTCCTACGAGCAGTACTTC. Its translation: CASSPRERSYEQYF. The full variable domain, rest sourced from reference TRBV5-1 and TRBJ2-7, is KAGVTQTPRYLIKTRGQQVTLSCSPISGHRSVSWYQQTPGQGLQFLFEYFSETQRNKGNFPGRFSGRQFSNSRSEMNVSTLELGDSALYLCASSPRERSYEQYFGPGTRLTVT.

This clone was counted once. The genes are TRBV5-1 and TRBJ2-7; no clear D gene. The CDR3 has 13 amino acids. The V and J ends lost 5 bases and 5 bases respectively, with 14 bases between them. Germline V gene lookup returns CDR1 SGHRS and CDR2 YFSETQ. CDR3 coding DNA: TGCGCCAGCAGAGCCACCCCGGTGGACGAGCAGTACTTC. Translated: CASRATPVDEQYF.

The J gene is TRBJ2-2, the V gene TRBV2; TRBD1 aligns across 8 bases. The CDR3 extends over 15 amino acids. Germline V gives CDR1 SNHLY, CDR2 FYNNEI. With V trimmed by 5 bases and J by 0 bases, 2 bases remained unmatched. The CDR3 sequence: CASSPGQANTGELFF. CDR3 coding DNA: TGTGCCAGCAGTCCGGGACAGGCGAACACCGGGGAGCTGTTTTTT.

The J gene is TRBJ2-3, the V gene TRBV11-3; D ambiguous. The length of the CDR3 is 11 residues. The V end lost 4 bases, the J end lost 6 bases, and 5 bases lay between the germline ends. Germline V lookup: CDR1 SGHNT, CDR2 YENEEA. CDR3 amino acids: CASSSTDTQYF. CDR3 coding DNA: TGTGCCAGCAGCTCGACTGATACGCAGTATTTT.

The CDR3 coding sequence is TGTGCCACCAGTGATACCCAGGGGACCACTGAAGCTTTCTTT. Translated, it gives CATSDTQGTTEAFF. The rearrangement joins TRBV24-1 to TRBJ1-1; D is possibly TRBD1 (6 bases). This CDR3 is built from 14 residues. Germline lookup yields CDR1 KGHDR and CDR2 SFDVKD. The V gene lost 3 bases and the J gene lost 4 bases, with 11 bases spanning the gap.

In its sample, this clone was seen once. The chain carries TRBV5-8 and TRBJ2-3, with 9 bases identical to TRBD1. The CDR3 is made up of 15 amino acids. V dropped 4 bases and J dropped 1; count of bases not matched to a gene: 4. The germline V gene encodes CDR1 SGHTS and CDR2 YDEGEE. The CDR3 protein is CASSKGDRGTDTQYF. The CDR3 region has the DNA TGTGCCAGCAGCAAAGGGGACAGGGGCACAGATACGCAGTATTTT. The complete variable domain, with remaining parts taken from reference TRBV5-8 and TRBJ2-3, reads EAGVTQSPTHLIKTRGQQATLRCSPISGHTSVYWYQQALGLGLQFLLWYDEGEERNRGNFPPRFSGRQFPNYSSELNVNALELEDSALYLCASSKGDRGTDTQYFGPGTRLTVL.

The V call is TRBV9, the J call TRBJ2-1, with D unclear. Germline CDR1 and CDR2: SGDLS and YYNGEE. This CDR3 is built from 16 residues. V was cut by 0 bases and J by 0 bases, with 10 bases left in between. Here the CDR3 DNA reads TGTGCCAGCAGCGTAGGTGTCCTGAGCTCCTACAATGAGCAGTTCTTC. Residues: CASSVGVLSSYNEQFF.